A single sample is the source of the 21 T cell receptor beta chains below, sequenced in a study of Graves' ophthalmopathy and Graves' hyperthyroidism. Amplification from RNA transcripts yielded the TCR beta CDR3 regions. HTBI primers were used in a first-round RT-PCR, which preceded a second-round multiplex PCR. MiXCR was run by TCRdb on the multiplex PCR reads, yielding one entry per CDR3 protein. The repertoire holds some 750,000 distinct CDR3 sequences, with roughly 41% as singletons. What was sequenced was peripheral blood. These TCRs come from an adult man with Graves' ophthalmopathy.

This clonotype was recorded at least ten times. The chain joins TRBV11-1 to TRBJ2-5; no clear D. The CDR3 is made up of 13 amino acids. The V end was cut by 3 bases, the J end by 2 bases, with 7 bases between. Per germline, CDR1 SGHAT and CDR2 FQDESV (reference sequence). The CDR3 nucleotides are TGTGCCAGCAGCTTTAGTCTTCAAGAGACCCAGTACTTC. Translated: CASSFSLQETQYF. Looking up the rest from reference TRBV11-1 and TRBJ2-5 gives the full variable domain: EAEVAQSPRYKITEKSQAVAFWCDPISGHATLYWYRQILGQGPELLVQFQDESVVDDSQLPKDRFSAERLKGVDSTLKIQPAELGDSAMYLCASSFSLQETQYFGPGTRLLVL.

The chain carries TRBV24-1 and TRBJ1-5; 10 positions agree with TRBD1. CDR1 KGHDR and CDR2 SFDVKD come from the germline V gene. Unmatched junction bases numbered 6, after V lost 6 bases and J lost 5 bases. CDR3 length: 15 amino acids. The CDR3 region is CATSSTGTGDQPQHF. The CDR3 region has the DNA TGTGCCACCAGTAGTACAGGGACAGGGGATCAGCCCCAGCATTTT.

The chain links TRBV7-9 to TRBJ2-2; 7 bases map to TRBD2. This CDR3 comprises 16 residues. After removal of 0 bases from V and 4 bases from J, the junction contained 5 bases not matched to a gene. CDR1 and CDR2 from the germline V gene are SEHNR and FQNEAQ (reference sequence). The CDR3 sequence: CASSLALAASTGELFF. The CDR3, as DNA: TGTGCCAGCAGCTTAGCTCTAGCGGCGAGCACCGGGGAGCTGTTTTTT.

A few counts support this clonotype. The chain joins TRBV3-1 to TRBJ2-5, with D possibly matching TRBD1 (6 bases). Trimming pared 2 bases from V and 9 bases from J, leaving 7 bases between. The CDR3 length is 11 residues. Looked up from germline, CDR1 is LGHDT and CDR2 is YNNKEL (reference sequence). The CDR3 here is CASSQSGAQYF. The DNA of the CDR3 is TGTGCCAGCAGCCAATCAGGGGCCCAGTACTTC.

This clonotype was counted at least ten times. The rearrangement uses TRBV10-1 and TRBJ1-5; tentative D call: TRBD1 (6 bases). V was shortened by 4 bases and J by 6 bases, with 13 bases between the two germline ends. CDR3 length: 14 amino acids. Per germline, CDR1 WNHNN and CDR2 SYGVQD (reference sequence). The CDR3 reads CASSAQGMGQPQHF. The CDR3, as DNA: TGCGCCAGCAGTGCACAGGGAATGGGTCAGCCCCAGCATTTT.

The chain joins TRBV20-1 to TRBJ2-3, with 8 bases identical to TRBD1. Germline CDR1 and CDR2: DFQATT and SNEGSKA (reference sequence). The CDR3 has 14 amino acids. With V trimmed by 6 bases and J by 3 bases, 8 bases remained unmatched. The CDR3 coding sequence is TGCAGTGCCAAGAGACAGGGGCAGACAGATACGCAGTATTTT. It is translated as CSAKRQGQTDTQYF.

This clonotype was seen many times. The rearrangement uses TRBV2 and TRBJ1-4; D ambiguous. Trimming removed 4 bases at V and 0 bases at J, with 12 bases between. The CDR3 sequence is 16 residues long. Germline V gene lookup returns CDR1 SNHLY and CDR2 FYNNEI. The CDR3 spells CASSAPVGTTNEKLFF. In DNA, the CDR3 is TGTGCCAGCAGTGCTCCCGTGGGCACAACTAATGAAAAACTGTTTTTT.

The chain links TRBV7-9 to TRBJ2-6; 8 bases map to TRBD1. This CDR3 has 18 residues. With V trimmed by 5 bases and J by 0 bases, 9 bases remained unmatched. Germline V gene sequence: CDR1 SEHNR, CDR2 FQNEAQ (reference sequence). CDR3 sequence reads: CASSPRTGRLSGANVLTF. In DNA, the CDR3 is TGTGCCAGCAGCCCCCGGACAGGGCGCCTCTCTGGGGCCAACGTCCTGACTTTC. The entire variable domain, with the rest obtained from reference TRBV7-9 and TRBJ2-6, is as follows: DTGVSQNPRHKITKRGQNVTFRCDPISEHNRLYWYRQTLGQGPEFLTYFQNEAQLEKSRLLSDRFSAERPKGSFSTLEIQRTEQGDSAMYLCASSPRTGRLSGANVLTFGAGSRLTVL.

This clonotype has more than one count but fewer than ten. The rearrangement links TRBV5-1 to TRBJ1-1; TRBD1 is a possible D gene (6 bases). The CDR3 loop spans 14 amino acids. The germline V gene encodes CDR1 SGHRS and CDR2 YFSETQ. Trimming took off 0 bases at V and 5 bases at J, with 11 bases between the two ends. The CDR3 region has the DNA TGCGCCAGCAGCTTGGAGGGGGTACGGACTGAAGCTTTCTTT. It translates to CASSLEGVRTEAFF. The full variable domain, rest sourced from reference TRBV5-1 and TRBJ1-1, is KAGVTQTPRYLIKTRGQQVTLSCSPISGHRSVSWYQQTPGQGLQFLFEYFSETQRNKGNFPGRFSGRQFSNSRSEMNVSTLELGDSALYLCASSLEGVRTEAFFGQGTRLTVV.

This clonotype was observed once. The chain joins TRBV7-9 to TRBJ1-1; D gene unclear. Per germline, CDR1 SEHNR and CDR2 FQNEAQ (reference sequence). The CDR3 is 11 amino acids. V gave up 6 bases and J gave up 8 bases, with 10 bases separating them. The CDR3 DNA sequence: TGTGCCAGCAGGGCCACAGTAGAAGCTTTCTTT. This encodes CASRATVEAFF.

This clonotype came up a few times. In nucleotides, the CDR3 is TGTGCCAGCATGGACTCAGGCACAGATACGCAGTATTTT. Its translation: CASMDSGTDTQYF. The chain is built from TRBV2 and TRBJ2-3; D is possibly TRBD2 (5 bases). The V and J ends lost 7 bases and 1 base respectively, with 9 bases between them. Per germline, CDR1 SNHLY and CDR2 FYNNEI. The length of the CDR3 is 13 residues.

Worth noting for this clonotype: The junction departs from germline at one end; a sequencing error may be responsible. The chain has TRBV10-3 and TRBJ1-4; a weak D match, TRBD1 (6 bases). CDR1 and CDR2 (germline): ENHRY, SYGVKD. This CDR3 spans 19 amino acids. CDR3 in DNA: TGTGCCAGCAGTTACTTAGCCCTCACAGGGAAGGGTTCGAATGAAAAACTGTTTTTT. Amino acid sequence: CASSYLALTGKGSNEKLFF.

J is TRBJ1-4 and V is TRBV9; 8 nucleotides align to TRBD1. CDR3 size: 16 residues. The trim removed 3 bases at V and 5 bases at J, leaving 9 bases unmatched. Germline V gene lookup returns CDR1 SGDLS and CDR2 YYNGEE. This chain's CDR3 is CASSGPQGAANEKLFF. The CDR3 coding sequence is TGTGCCAGCAGCGGTCCGCAGGGGGCCGCGAATGAAAAACTGTTTTTT.

This clonotype has just a few counts. This chain joins TRBV19 and TRBJ2-7, with D uncertain. This CDR3 region has 9 residues. Trimming cost V 9 bases and J 4 bases, with 4 bases left between them. Germline V gene sequence: CDR1 LNHDA, CDR2 SQIVND (reference sequence). CDR3 amino acids: CARAYEQYF. Written as DNA, the CDR3 is TGTGCCAGGGCGTACGAGCAGTACTTC.

The V and J genes are TRBV20-1 and TRBJ1-1; 8 bases fit TRBD1. The CDR3 length is 11 residues. Germline V gene lookup returns CDR1 DFQATT and CDR2 SNEGSKA (reference sequence). This CDR3 is CSFGQGTEAFF. The CDR3 DNA sequence: TGCAGCTTTGGACAGGGCACTGAAGCTTTCTTT.

The chain combines TRBV19 with TRBJ1-6, with 8 bases identical to TRBD1. The J segment lost 8 bases and the V segment lost 6 bases, leaving 6 bases of the junction unmatched. CDR1 is LNHDA, CDR2 SQIVND, per germline (reference sequence). CDR3 size: 14 residues. The CDR3 loop is CASRGTGRHSPLHF. The CDR3 coding sequence is TGTGCCAGTAGGGGGACAGGAAGGCATTCACCCCTCCACTTT.

This clonotype was seen at least ten times. The chain links TRBV7-6 to TRBJ2-5, with D perhaps matching TRBD2 (6 bases). Trimming stripped 3 bases from V and 4 bases from J, with 15 bases between. The germline V gene has CDR1 SGHVS and CDR2 FNYEAQ. The CDR3 length is 15 residues. CDR3 protein: CASSFLGSSGETQYF. The CDR3 DNA reads TGTGCCAGCAGCTTTCTCGGGAGCAGCGGAGAGACCCAGTACTTC.

The chain employs TRBV29-1 and TRBJ1-2; 8 bases are shared with TRBD1. This CDR3 contains 12 residues. V dropped 5 bases and J dropped 4; count of bases not matched to a gene: 3. Germline CDR1 and CDR2: SQVTM and ANQGSEA. This chain's CDR3 is CSVSDRVYGYTF. CDR3 DNA: TGCAGCGTTTCGGACAGGGTCTATGGCTACACCTTC.

The sample holds a few counts of this clonotype. The chain links TRBV24-1 to TRBJ2-2; TRBD1 agrees at 11 bases. The CDR3 loop spans 17 amino acids. CDR1 is KGHDR and CDR2 is SFDVKD in the germline V gene. After removal of 4 bases from V and 2 bases from J, the junction contained 5 bases not matched to a gene. The CDR3 nucleotides are TGTGCCACCAGTGAGCCGCGGACAGGGGGCAACACCGGGGAGCTGTTTTTT. Its protein is CATSEPRTGGNTGELFF.

This clonotype has ten or more counts. V and J are TRBV24-1 and TRBJ1-2; the match to TRBD1 covers 7 bases. In germline, CDR1 is KGHDR, CDR2 SFDVKD. V lost 3 bases to trimming and J lost 5 bases; unmatched junction nucleotides: 8. This CDR3 has 15 amino acids. Here the CDR3 reads CATSDTKGQSYGYTF. The DNA of the CDR3 is TGTGCCACCAGTGATACCAAGGGACAGTCTTATGGCTACACCTTC.

This clonotype was seen a handful of times. The gene calls are TRBV7-9 and TRBJ2-7; TRBD2 matches 11 bases. The trim removed 5 bases at V and 3 bases at J, leaving 6 bases unmatched. Germline V lookup: CDR1 SEHNR, CDR2 FQNEAQ (reference sequence). The CDR3 covers 15 residues. CDR3 region: CASSQTGLAGYEQYF. The CDR3 bases are TGTGCCAGCAGCCAAACAGGACTAGCGGGCTACGAGCAGTACTTC. Filled out from reference TRBV7-9 and TRBJ2-7, the complete variable domain reads DTGVSQNPRHKITKRGQNVTFRCDPISEHNRLYWYRQTLGQGPEFLTYFQNEAQLEKSRLLSDRFSAERPKGSFSTLEIQRTEQGDSAMYLCASSQTGLAGYEQYFGPGTRLTVT.